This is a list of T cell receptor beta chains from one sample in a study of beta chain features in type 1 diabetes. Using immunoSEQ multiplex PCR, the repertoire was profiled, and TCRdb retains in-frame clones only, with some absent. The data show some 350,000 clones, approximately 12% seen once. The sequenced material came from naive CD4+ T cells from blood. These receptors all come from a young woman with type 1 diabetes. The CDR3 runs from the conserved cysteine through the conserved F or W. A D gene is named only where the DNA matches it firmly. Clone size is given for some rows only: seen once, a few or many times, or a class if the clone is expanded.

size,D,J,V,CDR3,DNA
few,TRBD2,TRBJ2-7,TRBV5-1,CASSPGREGTYEQYF,TGCGCCAGCAGCCCTGGGAGGGAGGGGACCTACGAGCAGTACTTC
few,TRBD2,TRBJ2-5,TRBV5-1,CASSFGLAARRTQYF,TGCGCCAGCAGCTTCGGACTAGCGGCCCGTCGGACCCAGTACTTC
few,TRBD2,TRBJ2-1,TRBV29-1,CSVTGTSGTYNEQFF,TGCAGCGTTACCGGGACTAGCGGCACCTACAATGAGCAGTTCTTC
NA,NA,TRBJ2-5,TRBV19,CASNRVGETQYF,TGTGCCAGTAACAGGGTTGGAGAGACCCAGTACTTC
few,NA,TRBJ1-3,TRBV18,CASSQMPQGHRSGNTIYF,TGTGCCAGCTCACAAATGCCCCAGGGACACCGCTCTGGAAACACCATATATTTT
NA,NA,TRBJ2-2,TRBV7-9,CASSLPAGLTGELFF,TGTGCCAGCAGCCTCCCCGCAGGGCTGACCGGGGAGCTGTTTTTT
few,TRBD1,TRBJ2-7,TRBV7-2,CASGATTGTGVYEQYF,TGTGCCAGCGGTGCAACAACCGGGACAGGGGTCTACGAGCAGTACTTC
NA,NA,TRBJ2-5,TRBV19,CASGTGETQYF,TGTGCCAGTGGTACAGGGGAGACCCAGTACTTC
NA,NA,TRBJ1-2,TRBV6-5,CASTRTGGNYGYTF,TGTGCCAGCACCAGGACGGGGGGCAACTATGGCTACACCTTC
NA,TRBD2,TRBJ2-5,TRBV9,CASSVASGRAGQETQYF,TGTGCCAGCAGCGTCGCTAGCGGGAGGGCCGGGCAAGAGACCCAGTACTTC
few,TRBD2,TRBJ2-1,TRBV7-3,CASSLRRTSGSVYEQFF,TGTGCCAGCAGCTTAAGACGGACTAGCGGGAGTGTCTATGAGCAGTTCTTC
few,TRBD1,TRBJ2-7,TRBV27,CASKGQGIYEQYF,TGTGCCAGCAAGGGACAGGGTATCTACGAGCAGTACTTC
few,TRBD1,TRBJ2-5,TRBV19,CASSPPDRGKVRETQYF,TGTGCCAGTAGTCCCCCCGACAGGGGAAAAGTCAGAGAGACCCAGTACTTC
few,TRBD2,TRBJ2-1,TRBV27,CASSWGLAGASNEQFF,TGTGCCAGCAGTTGGGGACTAGCGGGAGCGAGCAATGAGCAGTTCTTC
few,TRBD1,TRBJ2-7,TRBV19,CASSTPGQGYEQYF,TGTGCCAGTAGTACCCCGGGACAGGGTTACGAGCAGTACTTC
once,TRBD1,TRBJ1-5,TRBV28,CASSFTGGGNQPQHF,TGTGCCAGCAGTTTTACAGGGGGCGGCAATCAGCCCCAGCATTTT
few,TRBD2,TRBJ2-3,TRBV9,CASSVGLAVPPDTQYF,TGTGCCAGCAGCGTAGGACTAGCGGTCCCCCCCGATACGCAGTATTTT
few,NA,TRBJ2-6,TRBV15,CATSPRTGRAHSGANVLTF,TGTGCCACCAGCCCGAGGACGGGAAGGGCTCACTCTGGGGCCAACGTCCTGACTTTC
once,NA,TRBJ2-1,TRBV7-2,CASSLDFGRVVEQFF,TGTGCCAGCAGCTTAGACTTCGGCAGGGTAGTTGAGCAGTTCTTC
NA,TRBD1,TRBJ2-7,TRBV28,CASSPTGTGTYEQYF,TGTGCCAGCAGCCCAACCGGGACAGGGACCTACGAGCAGTACTTC